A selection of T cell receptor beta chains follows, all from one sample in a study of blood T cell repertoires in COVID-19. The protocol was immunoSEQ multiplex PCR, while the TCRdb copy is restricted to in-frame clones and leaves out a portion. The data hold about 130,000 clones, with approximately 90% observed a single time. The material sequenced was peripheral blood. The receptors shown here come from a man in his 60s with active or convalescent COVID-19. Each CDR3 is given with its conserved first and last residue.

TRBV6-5,CASRSYLWNSPLHF
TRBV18,CASSPRTGARPYGYTF
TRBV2,CASRGTGVRNEKLFF
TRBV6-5,CASSYSARQGIYGYTF
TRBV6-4,CASSDPGQSYSNQPQHF
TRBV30,CAWRKGQGSTDTQYF
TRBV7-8,CASSRDRGNSGANVLTF
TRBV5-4,CASSLARWEGGYGYTF
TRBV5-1,CASGMAGGGDTQYF
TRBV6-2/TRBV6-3,CASSYGTLFYEQYF
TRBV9,CASNRSKGQGVGGYTF
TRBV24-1,CATSGSRGDYGYTF
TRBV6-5,CASSLRDRGTDTQYF
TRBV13,CASSFKGGHTDTQYF
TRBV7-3,CASSRNPGQGGSTEAFF
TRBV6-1,CASSESGGVYNEQFF
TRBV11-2,CASSPGGGAVYNEQFF
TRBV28,CASSLVSLTNEKLFF
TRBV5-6,CASSRETGISGNTIYF
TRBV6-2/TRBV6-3,CASSYGQRRGELFF
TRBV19,CASGETPGTDTQYF
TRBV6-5,CASSNRLPEQFF